This entry concerns a single T cell receptor (beta chain). This sample was taken from a study of blood T cell repertoires in COVID-19. Germline V gives CDR1 SGDLS, CDR2 YYNGEE. V dropped 3 bases and J dropped 2 bases, with 11 bases sitting between them. This CDR3 region has 14 residues. TCRdb's table, derived via immunoSEQ multiplex PCR, lists solely in-frame clones and lacks some. The sample carries 100,000 to 150,000 clones, around nine tenths recorded once. The specimen was peripheral blood. This sequence joins TRBV9 and TRBJ1-2; D is uncertain. The TCR was taken from a woman in her fifties or sixties with acute or convalescent COVID-19. The CDR3 reads CASSGRFSNYGYTF. CDR3 sequence (DNA): TGTGCCAGCAGCGGGAGGTTCTCGAACTATGGCTACACCTTC.